This is a list of T cell receptor beta chains from one sample in a study of cytomegalovirus exposure and HLA in healthy donors. Libraries were prepared by immunoSEQ multiplex PCR; TCRdb keeps only in-frame clonotypes and omits some of them. The table shows under 150,000 clones, with about 85% occurring only once. The sample comprised PBMCs. The receptors here all came from a boy under 18 in good health and CMV-seronegative. CDR3s include the opening cysteine and the closing phenylalanine or tryptophan. A D gene is named only where the DNA matches it firmly. Rows give clone size only sometimes, using once, few, many, or a class for an expanded clone.

clone_size	d_call	v_call	j_call	cdr3_aa	cdr3_nt
NA	NA	TRBV19	TRBJ2-1	CASSPSGGEQFF	TGTGCCAGTAGTCCTTCAGGGGGGGAGCAGTTCTTC
NA	TRBD2	TRBV7-2	TRBJ2-7	CASSLRGRAHYEQYF	TGTGCCAGCAGCTTAAGAGGGAGGGCCCACTACGAGCAGTACTTC
NA	NA	TRBV14	TRBJ2-3	CASTLQGSPADTQYF	TGTGCCAGCACCCTCCAGGGATCTCCGGCAGATACGCAGTATTTT
few	NA	TRBV19	TRBJ1-5	CASSMGRDQPQHF	TGTGCCAGTAGTATGGGGAGGGATCAGCCCCAGCATTTT
NA	TRBD2	TRBV27	TRBJ2-1	CASSMLAGGPSSYNEQFF	TGTGCCAGCAGCATGCTAGCGGGAGGGCCTAGCTCCTACAATGAGCAGTTCTTC
NA	NA	TRBV14	TRBJ2-3	CASSSTSGADTQYF	TGTGCCAGCAGTTCCACGTCAGGGGCAGATACGCAGTATTTT
NA	TRBD1	TRBV5-1	TRBJ2-2	CASSVTGDRTGELFF	TGCGCCAGCAGCGTGACAGGGGACCGGACCGGGGAGCTGTTTTTT
once	NA	TRBV2	TRBJ1-2	CASVEDQGVYGYTF	TGTGCCAGCGTAGAGGATCAAGGAGTATATGGCTACACCTTC
NA	NA	TRBV29-1	TRBJ2-5	CSVEGENIHETQYF	TGCAGCGTTGAAGGGGAGAACATTCACGAGACCCAGTACTTC
few	TRBD1	TRBV6-5	TRBJ1-5	CASSNDRGNQPQHF	TGTGCCAGCAGCAACGACAGGGGTAATCAGCCCCAGCATTTT
NA	TRBD2	TRBV7-2	TRBJ2-3	CASSLAFQRFRGGTDTQYF	TGTGCCAGCAGCTTAGCGTTCCAACGGTTTCGGGGGGGCACAGATACGCAGTATTTT
NA	NA	TRBV7-9	TRBJ2-7	CASSFRTGKGSYEQYF	TGTGCCAGCAGCTTCCGAACAGGGAAGGGATCCTACGAGCAGTACTTC
NA	NA	TRBV5-4	TRBJ2-5	CASRAGTQQETQYF	TGTGCCAGCAGAGCCGGGACACAACAAGAGACCCAGTACTTC
NA	TRBD1	TRBV6-5	TRBJ1-2	CASTETGGADGYTF	TGTGCCAGCACCGAAACAGGGGGCGCGGATGGCTACACCTTC
NA	TRBD1	TRBV19	TRBJ2-7	CASSILSGQGYEQYF	TGTGCCAGTAGTATATTGTCGGGACAGGGCTACGAGCAGTACTTC
few	TRBD1	TRBV7-9	TRBJ1-2	CASTSSGQVLGGYTF	TGTGCCAGCACCTCATCGGGACAGGTCCTCGGGGGCTACACCTTC
NA	TRBD2	TRBV7-2	TRBJ2-1	CASSSRLAGSYNEQFF	TGTGCCAGCAGCTCGCGACTAGCGGGCTCCTACAATGAGCAGTTCTTC
NA	NA	TRBV27	TRBJ1-1	CASSLSSTLNTEAFF	TGTGCCAGCAGTTTATCTTCCACTTTGAACACTGAAGCTTTCTTT
once	TRBD2	TRBV9	TRBJ2-2	CASSVESGGAAELFF	TGTGCCAGCAGCGTAGAGTCGGGAGGGGCCGCGGAGCTGTTTTTT
NA	TRBD2	TRBV4-1	TRBJ2-7	CASSQVLLAGSYEQYF	TGCGCCAGCAGCCAAGTATTACTAGCGGGGTCCTACGAGCAGTACTTC
NA	TRBD1	TRBV5-1	TRBJ2-5	CASSSDRGRVETQYF	TGCGCCAGCAGCTCGGACAGGGGGCGCGTGGAGACCCAGTACTTC
NA	TRBD2	TRBV5-6	TRBJ2-4	CASSSLHGGDIQYF	TGTGCCAGCAGCTCACTTCACGGGGGGGACATTCAGTACTTC
NA	NA	TRBV11-1	TRBJ2-7	CASSLGEGYSSYEQYF	TGTGCCAGCAGCTTAGGAGAGGGATACAGCTCCTACGAGCAGTACTTC
few	NA	TRBV7-9	TRBJ1-1	CASSLVLSNTEAFF	TGTGCCAGCAGCTTAGTTCTGAGTAACACTGAAGCTTTCTTT
NA	NA	TRBV7-2	TRBJ2-7	CASSYDRSIAYEQYF	TGTGCCAGCAGCTACGACAGAAGCATAGCCTACGAGCAGTACTTC
NA	TRBD1	TRBV5-1	TRBJ1-1	CASSSGGSSVGTEAFF	TGCGCCAGCAGTTCAGGGGGTTCATCCGTCGGCACTGAAGCTTTCTTT
NA	NA	TRBV6-5	TRBJ1-4	CASSSPTGTNEKLFF	TGTGCCAGCAGTTCCCCAACTGGAACTAATGAAAAACTGTTTTTT
NA	TRBD1	TRBV5-1	TRBJ1-2	CASRSTTDRVSNYGYTF	TGCGCCAGCAGGTCAACAACCGACAGGGTTTCTAACTATGGCTACACCTTC
few	TRBD1	TRBV5-1	TRBJ1-3	CASSLDRGNTIYF	TGCGCCAGCAGCTTGGACAGGGGGAACACCATATATTTT
NA	NA	TRBV7-2	TRBJ2-7	CASSLWYRLPYEQYF	TGTGCCAGCAGCTTATGGTACAGATTACCCTACGAGCAGTACTTC
NA	NA	TRBV5-1	TRBJ2-5	CASSLGDIQETQYF	TGCGCCAGCAGCTTGGGGGACATCCAAGAGACCCAGTACTTC
NA	NA	TRBV5-6	TRBJ2-1	CASSLGTITYNEQFF	TGTGCCAGCAGCTTGGGGACTATAACCTACAATGAGCAGTTCTTC
NA	TRBD2	TRBV6-6	TRBJ2-7	CASRGTSGAEVYEQYF	TGTGCCAGCAGAGGGACTAGCGGGGCCGAGGTCTACGAGCAGTACTTC